This TCR beta chain was captured by sequencing in a study of T cell responses to AZD1222 COVID-19 vaccine. Libraries were prepared by immunoSEQ multiplex PCR; TCRdb keeps only in-frame clonotypes and omits some of them. The sample lists about 110,000 clones, around 90% occurring once. V shed 4 bases, J shed 5 bases, and the junction held 12 bases outside the gene matches. CDR3 length equals 17 residues. The germline V gene encodes CDR1 LNHDA and CDR2 SQIVND (reference sequence). The material was peripheral blood, obtained on day 0 of MenACWY control vaccination. This TCR was recovered from an adult in good health. The V and J genes are TRBV19 and TRBJ2-1; 9 bases are shared with TRBD2. This CDR3 reads CASSTPRGAGGNNEQFF. CDR3 bases: TGTGCCAGTAGTACTCCTCGTGGAGCGGGAGGAAACAATGAGCAGTTCTTC.